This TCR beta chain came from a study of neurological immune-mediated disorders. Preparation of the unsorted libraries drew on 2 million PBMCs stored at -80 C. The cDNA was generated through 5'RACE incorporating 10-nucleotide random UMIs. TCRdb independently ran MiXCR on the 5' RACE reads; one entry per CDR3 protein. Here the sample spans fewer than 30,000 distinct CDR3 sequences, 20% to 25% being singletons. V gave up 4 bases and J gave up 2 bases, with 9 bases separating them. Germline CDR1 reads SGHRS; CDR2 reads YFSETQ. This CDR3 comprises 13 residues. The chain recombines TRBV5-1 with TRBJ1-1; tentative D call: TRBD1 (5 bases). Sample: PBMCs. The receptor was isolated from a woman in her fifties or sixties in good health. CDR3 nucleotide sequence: TGCGCCAGCAGCCCGGGACTAAACACTGAAGCTTTCTTT. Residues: CASSPGLNTEAFF. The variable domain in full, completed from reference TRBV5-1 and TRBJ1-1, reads KAGVTQTPRYLIKTRGQQVTLSCSPISGHRSVSWYQQTPGQGLQFLFEYFSETQRNKGNFPGRFSGRQFSNSRSEMNVSTLELGDSALYLCASSPGLNTEAFFGQGTRLTVV.